This TCR beta chain came from a study of PD-L1 blockade in urothelial cancer. Time point reported: pretreatment peripheral blood. The method was immunoSEQ multiplex PCR; TCRdb's version includes in-frame clones alone and lacks a portion of them. This sample has about 87,000 clones; roughly nine tenths occur once, and the top ten carry roughly 0.88%. CDR1 and CDR2 from the germline V gene are WSHSY and SAAADI. J gave up 7 bases and V 3 bases, and 3 bases lay outside the gene matches. This CDR3 is built from 13 residues. This TCR was sampled from a woman over 75 with urothelial cancer. Sample: PBMCs, taken around atezolizumab (anti-PD-L1) treatment. This chain joins TRBV10-2 and TRBJ2-5; 9 nucleotides agree with TRBD2. This chain's CDR3 is CASSDQREVTQYF. Written as DNA, the CDR3 is TGCGCCAGCAGTGACCAGCGGGAGGTGACCCAGTACTTC.